Below are 21 T cell receptor beta chains sequenced from a single sample in a study of T cell responses to AZD1222 COVID-19 vaccine. TCRdb keeps only in-frame clones here, not all; method: immunoSEQ multiplex PCR. The sample lists some 200,000 clones, 90% to 95% occurring once. The input for sequencing was peripheral blood, taken 28 days after the second dose of the MenACWY control vaccine. The source of these receptors is an adult who received the MenACWY meningococcal vaccine as a control.

The genes are TRBV5-1 and TRBJ2-7, with 9 bases lining up with TRBD1. The V gene's germline CDR1 is SGHRS and CDR2 YFSETQ. The CDR3 sequence is 15 residues long. Trimming removed 5 bases from V and 5 bases from J; junction bases left unmatched: 11. This CDR3 reads CASRLPGTGRHEQYF. DNA of the CDR3: TGCGCCAGCAGACTACCGGGGACAGGGAGACACGAGCAGTACTTC. Filled out from reference TRBV5-1 and TRBJ2-7, the complete variable domain reads KAGVTQTPRYLIKTRGQQVTLSCSPISGHRSVSWYQQTPGQGLQFLFEYFSETQRNKGNFPGRFSGRQFSNSRSEMNVSTLELGDSALYLCASRLPGTGRHEQYFGPGTRLTVT.

The rearrangement uses TRBV9 and TRBJ1-2, with D possibly matching TRBD1 (5 bases). The CDR3 covers 13 residues. Germline V gene lookup returns CDR1 SGDLS and CDR2 YYNGEE. With 0 bases removed from V and 6 bases from J, the gap between germline ends came to 9 bases. Here the CDR3 reads CASSVVGGNGYTF. In nucleotides, the CDR3 is TGTGCCAGCAGCGTAGTCGGGGGAAATGGCTACACCTTC.

This clone was detected only once. The chain has TRBV29-1 and TRBJ1-6; tentatively, D is TRBD1 (5 bases). The CDR3 runs to 13 residues. Germline loops: CDR1 SQVTM, CDR2 ANQGSEA. Trimming took 7 bases from V and 9 from J, leaving 16 bases between them. The CDR3 DNA is TGCAGCGCGAGGGCCAGGGCGGGTTCACCCCTCCACTTT. Translated: CSARARAGSPLHF. The entire variable domain, with the rest obtained from reference TRBV29-1 and TRBJ1-6, is as follows: SAVISQKPSRDICQRGTSLTIQCQVDSQVTMMFWYRQQPGQSLTLIATANQGSEATYESGFVIDKFPISRPNLTFSTLTVSNMSPEDSSIYLCSARARAGSPLHFGNGTRLTVT.

The V gene is TRBV4-1, the J gene TRBJ2-7; D possibly matches TRBD1 or TRBD2 (6 bases each). Trimming removed 0 bases from V and 2 bases from J, with 11 bases in between. Germline V gene lookup returns CDR1 MGHRA and CDR2 YSYEKL. This CDR3 spans 15 amino acids. The CDR3 sequence is CASSQDSGAAYEQYF. As DNA, the CDR3 is TGCGCCAGCAGCCAAGACTCGGGGGCCGCCTACGAGCAGTACTTC.

This sequence joins TRBV3-1 (or the pseudogene TRBV3-2) and TRBJ2-5, with 8 nucleotides matching TRBD1. The V and J ends lost 6 bases and 6 bases, in that order; junction bases with no gene match: 12. The CDR3 is made up of 15 amino acids. Germline CDR1 and CDR2: LGHDT and YNNKEL (reference sequence). CDR3 in DNA: TGTGCCAGCAGTTACAGGGGGGACCACATAAAGACCCAGTACTTC. It codes for CASSYRGDHIKTQYF.

The rearrangement links TRBV29-1 to TRBJ1-2, with 8 bases fitting TRBD1. The CDR3 totals 12 residues. V shed 8 bases and J 7 bases; nucleotides not matched to a gene: 9. Germline CDR1 SQVTM, CDR2 ANQGSEA. CDR3 sequence reads: CSLQGAMGGYTF. For the CDR3, the DNA is TGCAGCCTTCAGGGGGCTATGGGTGGCTACACCTTC.

The V gene is TRBV6-2 or TRBV6-3, the J gene TRBJ1-6; no reliable D call. Per germline, CDR1 MNHEY and CDR2 SVGEGT. V shed 0 bases and J shed 10 bases, with 10 bases lying between them. This CDR3 has 14 residues. CDR3: CASSYSSNGSPLHF. In DNA form, the CDR3 reads TGTGCCAGCAGTTACTCTTCGAATGGATCACCCCTCCACTTT.

This chain joins TRBV2 and TRBJ1-4; D uncertain. The length of the CDR3 is 15 residues. V lost 4 bases and J lost 4, with 13 bases in between. The germline CDR1 and CDR2 sequences are SNHLY and FYNNEI. Here the CDR3 DNA reads TGTGCCAGCAGTGGAAGTCGGCCCGGTAATGAAAAACTGTTTTTT. It translates to CASSGSRPGNEKLFF.

DNA of the CDR3: TGTGCCTGGAGTGTACTTGGAGATCAGCCCCAGCATTTT. Translation: CAWSVLGDQPQHF. The J gene is TRBJ1-5, the V gene TRBV30; the D is unclear. Per germline, CDR1 GTSNPN and CDR2 SVGIG (reference sequence). With 0 bases removed from V and 5 bases from J, the gap between germline ends came to 8 bases. The CDR3 consists of 13 residues. Full variable domain (outside the CDR3, taken from reference TRBV30 and TRBJ1-5): SQTIHQWPATLVQPVGSPLSLECTVEGTSNPNLYWYRQAAGRGLQLLFYSVGIGQISSEVPQNLSASRPQDRQFILSSKKLLLSDSGFYLCAWSVLGDQPQHFGDGTRLSIL.

The rearrangement links TRBV6-1 to TRBJ1-3, with no clear D. CDR3 length: 15 residues. V shed 2 bases and J shed 0 bases, with 8 bases lying between them. The germline V gene has CDR1 MNHNS and CDR2 SASEGT. CDR3 in amino acids: CASSEMADSGNTIYF. Written as DNA, the CDR3 is TGTGCCAGCAGTGAAATGGCAGACTCTGGAAACACCATATATTTT.

The V gene is TRBV5-1, the J gene TRBJ2-5; TRBD1 matches at 8 bases. The J segment lost 7 bases and the V segment lost 4 bases, leaving 3 bases of the junction unmatched. The CDR3 contains 12 residues. Per the germline V gene, CDR1 is SGHRS and CDR2 is YFSETQ. The CDR3 DNA reads TGCGCCAGCAGCGAGGGGACAGGGACCCAGTACTTC. Translation gives CASSEGTGTQYF.

The chain combines TRBV27 with TRBJ2-1; 9 positions agree with TRBD1. The CDR3 covers 16 residues. Per germline, CDR1 MNHEY and CDR2 SMNVEV (reference sequence). Trimming cost V 5 bases and J 2 bases; bases outside gene matches: 7. This CDR3 reads CASSQGQGGPYNEQFF. The CDR3 DNA reads as TGTGCCAGCAGTCAGGGACAGGGAGGGCCCTACAATGAGCAGTTCTTC.

In its sample, this clone was seen once. The chain links TRBV30 to TRBJ2-2, with D perhaps TRBD1 (5 bases). V was clipped by 2 bases and J by 4 bases, with 11 bases between them. CDR1 and CDR2 (germline): GTSNPN, SVGIG (reference sequence). The CDR3 has 14 amino acids. As DNA, the CDR3 is TGTGCCTGGAGTAAGGGGTTCTTCACCGGGGAGCTGTTTTTT. Encoded protein: CAWSKGFFTGELFF. Filled out from reference TRBV30 and TRBJ2-2, the complete variable domain reads SQTIHQWPATLVQPVGSPLSLECTVEGTSNPNLYWYRQAAGRGLQLLFYSVGIGQISSEVPQNLSASRPQDRQFILSSKKLLLSDSGFYLCAWSKGFFTGELFFGEGSRLTVL.

J is TRBJ1-5 and V is TRBV19, with D tentatively TRBD1 (5 bases). The CDR3 is 14 residues long. Trimming took off 7 bases at V and 0 bases at J, with 10 bases between the two ends. In germline, CDR1 is LNHDA, CDR2 SQIVND (reference sequence). In nucleotides, the CDR3 is TGTGCCAGTACCCTCGGGGGTAGCAATCAGCCCCAGCATTTT. This sequence encodes CASTLGGSNQPQHF. Complete variable domain (other parts from reference TRBV19 and TRBJ1-5): DGGITQSPKYLFRKEGQNVTLSCEQNLNHDAMYWYRQDPGQGLRLIYYSQIVNDFQKGDIAEGYSVSREKKESFPLTVTSAQKNPTAFYLCASTLGGSNQPQHFGDGTRLSIL.

J is TRBJ2-3 and V is TRBV29-1; D is possibly TRBD1 or TRBD2 (5 bases each). Germline loops: CDR1 SQVTM, CDR2 ANQGSEA. The CDR3 is made up of 13 amino acids. Trimming cost V 7 bases and J 6 bases, with 17 bases left between them. CDR3 DNA sequence: TGCAGCGCCCCTTGGGACGGCGGGGATACGCAGTATTTT. Translation gives CSAPWDGGDTQYF.

This rearrangement joins TRBV11-3 to TRBJ2-7; 7 nucleotides align to TRBD1. The J segment lost 5 bases and the V segment lost 6 bases, leaving 10 bases of the junction unmatched. The length of the CDR3 is 14 residues. Germline CDR1 and CDR2: SGHNT and YENEEA. The CDR3 loop reads CASSHGQVGNEQYF. The CDR3 bases are TGTGCCAGCAGTCATGGACAGGTCGGCAACGAGCAGTACTTC.

The gene calls are TRBV2 and TRBJ2-1; D is ambiguous. V gave up 3 bases and J gave up 5 bases, with 11 bases separating them. This CDR3 spans 14 amino acids. Per germline, CDR1 SNHLY and CDR2 FYNNEI. The CDR3 DNA reads TGTGCCAGCAGTGAGTTGGTCACAGACAATGAGCAGTTCTTC. It translates to CASSELVTDNEQFF.

The chain is built from TRBV28 and TRBJ1-1; D unresolved. This CDR3 is 11 amino acids long. The V end lost 1 base, the J end lost 6 bases, and 3 bases lay between the germline ends. Germline CDR1 MDHEN, CDR2 SYDVKM. The CDR3 coding sequence is TGTGCCAGCAGTTTATTTTCTGAAGCTTTCTTT. This encodes CASSLFSEAFF.

The chain links TRBV2 to TRBJ1-6, with TRBD1 matching 7 bases. The CDR3 loop spans 12 amino acids. V gave up 8 bases and J gave up 6 bases; unmatched junction bases: 1. The germline V gene encodes CDR1 SNHLY and CDR2 FYNNEI. The CDR3: CASRDSNSPLHF. The CDR3, as DNA: TGTGCCAGCCGGGACAGTAATTCACCCCTCCACTTT.

The V and J genes are TRBV24-1 and TRBJ2-1; 9 bases align to TRBD1. The CDR3 sequence is 15 residues long. The junction had 9 bases not matched to a gene; V was cut back by 4 bases and J by 9 bases. Looked up from germline, CDR1 is KGHDR and CDR2 is SFDVKD. CDR3 residues: CATSDPGQGVGEQFF. The DNA for the CDR3 is TGTGCCACCAGTGACCCGGGACAGGGAGTCGGTGAGCAGTTCTTC.

This chain uses TRBV6-1 with TRBJ1-5; unclear D gene. The CDR3 covers 14 residues. Germline CDR1 MNHNS, CDR2 SASEGT. Trimming left V 1 base short and J 6 bases short, with 10 bases between. In nucleotides, the CDR3 is TGTGCCAGCAGTGAAGTAGGGAAAGGTCAGCCCCAGCATTTT. It is translated as CASSEVGKGQPQHF.